This passage covers 29 T cell receptor beta chains from one sample sequenced in a study of pediatric ulcerative colitis. Generated by immunoSEQ multiplex PCR, the TCRdb table keeps only in-frame clones and is missing some. The sample yields 20,000 to 30,000 clones, over 55% seen once. One to two pinch biopsies were taken from the rectum during colonoscopy. The sample consisted of gut tissue. These receptors came from a boy aged 5-17 years with severe ulcerative colitis.

This clone has only a few counts. V and J are TRBV15 and TRBJ1-2, with D perhaps matching TRBD1 (5 bases). CDR3 length: 13 residues. Trimming shortened V by 5 bases and J by 4 bases, and 11 bases separated the two germline ends. Germline V CDR1 and CDR2: LNHNV, YYDKDF (reference sequence). CDR3 in DNA: TGTGCCACCAGCGGAGGGGCCCTCTATGGCTACACCTTC. As protein: CATSGGALYGYTF.

V is TRBV19 and J is TRBJ2-7; 8 nucleotides align to TRBD2. Germline CDR1 and CDR2: LNHDA and SQIVND (reference sequence). The J segment lost 2 bases and the V segment lost 3 bases, leaving 3 bases of the junction unmatched. CDR3 length: 14 residues. This chain's CDR3 is CASSMGLVPYEQYF. The CDR3 DNA reads as TGTGCCAGTAGTATGGGACTAGTCCCCTACGAGCAGTACTTC.

The V call is TRBV6-4, the J call TRBJ2-1; 8 bases match TRBD2. Germline CDR1 MRHNA, CDR2 SNTAGT. The CDR3 is made up of 15 amino acids. The junction had 6 bases not matched to a gene; V was cut back by 2 bases and J by 6 bases. Here the CDR3 DNA reads TGTGCCAGCAGTGACCTAGCGGGCGGTCCCAATGAGCAGTTCTTC. Translated, it gives CASSDLAGGPNEQFF.

The chain recombines TRBV10-2 with TRBJ2-7, with TRBD2 identical over 8 bases. V was clipped by 9 bases and J by 3 bases; unmatched bases: 16. Per germline, CDR1 WSHSY and CDR2 SAAADI. CDR3 length equals 16 residues. CDR3 region: CASSIAGKTINYEQYF. For the CDR3, the DNA is TGCGCCAGTAGTATAGCGGGAAAGACCATTAACTACGAGCAGTACTTC.

This sequence joins TRBV25-1 and TRBJ2-3; D is possibly TRBD2 (6 bases). Trimming removed 1 base at V and 3 bases at J, with 11 bases between. Germline CDR1 is MGHDK and CDR2 is SYGVNS. This CDR3 is built from 15 residues. The CDR3 nucleotides read TGTGCCAGCAGTGAATTGGGAGGAGTTACAGATACGCAGTATTTT. The encoded protein is CASSELGGVTDTQYF.

This chain links TRBV4-2 with TRBJ2-1, with 8 bases aligning to TRBD1. The CDR3 has 16 amino acids. With 3 bases clipped from V and 8 bases from J, the junction kept 12 bases outside the gene matches. Germline lookup yields CDR1 LGHNA and CDR2 YNFKEQ. The CDR3, as DNA: TGTGCCAGCAGCCAGGCCAGACTCAGGGGGCCCGATGAGCAGTTCTTC. Translated, it gives CASSQARLRGPDEQFF.

CDR3 nucleotides: TGTGCCAGCAATAACATGAACACTGAAGCTTTCTTT. This codes for CASNNMNTEAFF. V usage is TRBV6-1 and J usage is TRBJ1-1; D is unresolved. Germline V gene sequence: CDR1 MNHNS, CDR2 SASEGT. This CDR3 is built from 12 residues. Trimming removed 7 bases from V and 0 bases from J, with 6 bases in between.

This chain links TRBV5-8 with TRBJ1-1; D is uncertain. There are 14 residues in the CDR3. Trimming removed 0 bases from V and 6 bases from J, with 12 bases in between. CDR1 and CDR2 from the germline V gene are SGHTS and YDEGEE. CDR3 loop: CASSLGSLTAEAFF. CDR3 nucleotides: TGTGCCAGCAGCTTGGGCAGCCTAACAGCTGAAGCTTTCTTT.

This clone was detected a few times. The CDR3 here is CASSLVRVEQYF. In nucleotides, the CDR3 is TGTGCCAGCAGCTTAGTAAGGGTCGAGCAGTACTTC. V and J are TRBV7-2 and TRBJ2-7; D ambiguous. The CDR3 loop spans 12 amino acids. The V and J ends lost 1 base and 6 bases respectively, with 7 bases between them. Germline V gene sequence: CDR1 SGHTA, CDR2 FQGNSA.

The DNA for the CDR3 is TGTGCCAGCAGCTTAGGGTTCACAGGGAACACTGAAGCTTTCTTT. Translating it yields CASSLGFTGNTEAFF. V usage is TRBV7-2 and J usage is TRBJ1-1; tentatively, D is TRBD1 (5 bases). Trimming stripped 1 base from V and 1 base from J, with 10 bases between. Looked up from germline, CDR1 is SGHTA and CDR2 is FQGNSA. This CDR3 contains 15 residues.

Comment on this clone: Within the sample, other DNA sequences also encode this same CDR3. The chain recombines TRBV29-1 with TRBJ1-1; D possibly corresponds to TRBD1 (5 bases). The CDR3 has 14 amino acids. Looked up from germline, CDR1 is SQVTM and CDR2 is ANQGSEA. The germline V and J ends were trimmed by 4 bases and 1 base, with 13 bases remaining between them. This chain's CDR3 is CSVASGGGNTEAFF. The DNA for the CDR3 is TGCAGCGTTGCGTCGGGCGGGGGGAACACTGAAGCTTTCTTT. The full variable domain, rest sourced from reference TRBV29-1 and TRBJ1-1, is SAVISQKPSRDICQRGTSLTIQCQVDSQVTMMFWYRQQPGQSLTLIATANQGSEATYESGFVIDKFPISRPNLTFSTLTVSNMSPEDSSIYLCSVASGGGNTEAFFGQGTRLTVV.

The J gene is TRBJ2-3, the V gene TRBV7-2; no clear D. V lost 1 base and J 8 bases, leaving 19 bases between the germline ends. CDR1 and CDR2 (germline): SGHTA, FQGNSA. This CDR3 region has 16 residues. The CDR3 bases are TGTGCCAGCAGCTTAGAGACCCCGTCGAAAGGGTCTACGCAGTATTTT. Encoded protein: CASSLETPSKGSTQYF.

This clone has a handful of counts. The chain uses TRBV6-5 and TRBJ2-7; 8 positions match TRBD1. Germline CDR1 reads MNHEY; CDR2 reads SVGAGI. V shed 4 bases, J shed 4 bases, and the junction held 9 bases outside the gene matches. The CDR3 is 15 residues long. CDR3: CASSLSGTGPYEQYF. CDR3 sequence (DNA): TGTGCCAGCAGTTTGTCCGGGACAGGTCCATACGAGCAGTACTTC.

A note on this clone: At the DNA level, this CDR3 is encoded by other sequences in the same sample as well. The chain joins TRBV18 to TRBJ2-3; D is unclear. V dropped 3 bases and J dropped 5 bases, with 3 bases sitting between them. The CDR3 is made up of 11 amino acids. CDR1 and CDR2 from the germline V gene are KGHSH and LQKENI. The CDR3 spells CASSPGDTQYF. The CDR3 DNA follows: TGTGCCAGCTCACCTGGAGATACGCAGTATTTT.

There are a few counts of this clone. The chain links TRBV11-2 to TRBJ1-1; D is unclear. V lost 2 bases and J lost 7, with 5 bases in between. The CDR3 loop spans 11 amino acids. Germline V gene data show CDR1 as SGHAT and CDR2 as FQNNGV. The DNA for the CDR3 is TGTGCCAGCAGCTTACGGGGTGAAGCTTTCTTT. Its protein product is CASSLRGEAFF.

The V and J genes are TRBV6-1 and TRBJ2-1; the D gene is possibly TRBD1 (5 bases). Germline-derived CDR1 and CDR2 are MNHNS and SASEGT. The CDR3 is made up of 15 amino acids. The V end was cut by 2 bases, the J end by 6 bases, with 14 bases between. CDR3 bases: TGTGCCAGCAGTGAATTTCCTAGTACAGGCAATGAGCAGTTCTTC. This gives the protein CASSEFPSTGNEQFF.

The V call is TRBV6-1, the J call TRBJ1-2; no reliable D call. V lost 2 bases and J 5 bases, leaving 9 bases between the germline ends. The V gene's germline CDR1 is MNHNS and CDR2 SASEGT. This CDR3 is built from 13 residues. DNA for the CDR3: TGTGCCAGCAGTGAATCGTTATTATATGGCTACACCTTC. Translating gives CASSESLLYGYTF.

The sample holds a few counts of this clone. This chain links TRBV9 with TRBJ2-1; TRBD2 might be the D (6 bases). The CDR3 totals 15 residues. Trimming pared 2 bases from V and 4 bases from J, leaving 13 bases between. CDR1 is SGDLS, CDR2 YYNGEE, per germline. The CDR3 here is CASSVGGLDYNEQFF. The CDR3 DNA sequence: TGTGCCAGCAGCGTTGGGGGACTCGATTACAATGAGCAGTTCTTC.

This chain links TRBV4-2 with TRBJ2-5, with D maybe TRBD2 (5 bases). Per germline, CDR1 LGHNA and CDR2 YNFKEQ. The CDR3 is 14 amino acids. Trimming shortened V by 8 bases and J by 1 base, and 14 bases separated the two germline ends. DNA for the CDR3: TGTGCCAGCGCCCGCGAGGGCACCCAAGAGACCCAGTACTTC. It is translated as CASAREGTQETQYF.

This clone has a handful of counts. The genes are TRBV7-4 and TRBJ2-7; D remains ambiguous. CDR1 is SGHVT and CDR2 is SQSDAQ in the germline V gene. The CDR3 runs to 11 residues. The V end lost 5 bases, the J end lost 0 bases, and 2 bases lay between the germline ends. The CDR3 region has the DNA TGTGCCAGCAGCGTCTCCTACGAGCAGTACTTC. Protein sequence: CASSVSYEQYF.

The chain carries TRBV5-1 and TRBJ2-7; the match to TRBD2 covers 8 bases. V dropped 4 bases and J dropped 5; count of bases not matched to a gene: 11. From germline, CDR1 is SGHRS and CDR2 YFSETQ. This CDR3 region has 15 residues. CDR3 DNA: TGCGCCAGCAGCCCCCCTGGAGCGGGAGTCGACGAGCAGTACTTC. Amino acids: CASSPPGAGVDEQYF.

V gene TRBV19 combines with J gene TRBJ1-2; 8 bases fit TRBD1. The V gene's germline CDR1 is LNHDA and CDR2 SQIVND (reference sequence). V lost 3 bases to trimming and J lost 0 bases; unmatched junction nucleotides: 6. The CDR3 loop spans 16 amino acids. CDR3 in DNA: TGTGCCAGTAGTATCCCCGGACAGGGACCTAACTATGGCTACACCTTC. It is translated as CASSIPGQGPNYGYTF.

The CDR3 region has the DNA TGTGCCTGGAGCCCGGGACACTCTGGAAACACCATATATTTT. Its translation is CAWSPGHSGNTIYF. The chain carries TRBV30 and TRBJ1-3; D might be TRBD1 (6 bases). V lost 3 bases and J 0 bases, leaving 9 bases between the germline ends. Germline assignment: CDR1 GTSNPN and CDR2 SVGIG (reference sequence). The CDR3 spans 14 residues.

This clone turned up a few times. This chain connects TRBV11-2 to TRBJ2-1, with a tentative D call TRBD2 (6 bases). In germline, CDR1 is SGHAT, CDR2 FQNNGV. The CDR3 is 15 residues long. Between the trimmed V and J ends, which lost 1 base and 3 bases, there was a span of 10 bases. The CDR3 DNA reads TGTGCCAGCAGCTTAGTGGAGGGGCTCTACAATGAGCAGTTCTTC. It specifies CASSLVEGLYNEQFF.

CDR3 nucleotides: TGTGCCAGCAGTCTAGACCCCCCGCCAGATACGCAGTATTTT. This sequence encodes CASSLDPPPDTQYF. V gene TRBV7-9 combines with J gene TRBJ2-3; D gene unclear. Trimming removed 6 bases from V and 4 bases from J, with 14 bases in between. Germline V gene data show CDR1 as SEHNR and CDR2 as FQNEAQ (reference sequence). This CDR3 comprises 14 residues.

The CDR3 here is CASSLDGSRGRGEQFF. For the CDR3, the DNA is TGTGCCAGCAGCTTAGATGGTAGCAGGGGCAGGGGTGAGCAGTTCTTC. The rearrangement links TRBV11-3 to TRBJ2-1; D is possibly TRBD1 (6 bases). Trimming removed 0 bases from V and 9 bases from J, with 18 bases in between. The CDR3 is 16 residues long. From germline, CDR1 is SGHNT and CDR2 YENEEA.

The rearrangement links TRBV11-3 to TRBJ2-7; possibly TRBD1 or TRBD2 for D (5 bases each). This CDR3 region has 12 residues. Germline V gene lookup returns CDR1 SGHNT and CDR2 YENEEA. Trimming removed 3 bases from V and 3 bases from J, with 6 bases in between. The CDR3 region is CASSFGGYEQYF. In DNA form, the CDR3 reads TGTGCCAGCAGCTTTGGGGGCTACGAGCAGTACTTC.

This clone qualifies as medium-sized. V gene TRBV6-6 combines with J gene TRBJ1-1; D gene ambiguous. CDR3 length: 14 amino acids. Germline V lookup: CDR1 MNHNY, CDR2 SVGAGI (reference sequence). The ends were cut back, 2 bases at V and 4 bases at J, with 11 bases in the middle. CDR3 sequence: CASSYETGFTEAFF. CDR3 DNA sequence: TGTGCCAGCAGTTACGAGACGGGGTTCACTGAAGCTTTCTTT.

This clone was counted a few times. The chain carries TRBV5-1 and TRBJ1-1; maybe TRBD1 (5 bases). The CDR3 has 14 residues. Germline CDR1 reads SGHRS; CDR2 reads YFSETQ. V lost 4 bases to trimming and J lost 1 base, with 11 bases between them. In DNA, the CDR3 is TGCGCCAGCAGCCCTGGGGCGCGGAACACTGAAGCTTTCTTT. Amino acid sequence: CASSPGARNTEAFF.